Listed here is a single TCR beta chain. Its antigen is currently unknown. With 0 bases clipped from V and 7 bases from J, the junction kept 4 bases outside the gene matches. The CDR3 runs to 14 residues. From germline, CDR1 is MNHNY and CDR2 SVGAGI (reference sequence). The sample belongs to a study of cytomegalovirus exposure and HLA in healthy donors. Study results and caveats: Rare TCR sequences dominated, though some public TCRs recurred in many donors. When the data were analyzed later, several of the most significant clusters appeared to be linked to common viral pathogens. Most subjects had HLA-A and HLA-B alleles reportedly predicted accurately by TCR beta sequences.

Use of 60 Vbeta and 13 Jbeta primers characterized the PCR. Libraries were prepared by immunoSEQ multiplex PCR; TCRdb keeps only in-frame clonotypes and omits some of them. The repertoire consists of approximately 150,000 clones, with roughly 63% occurring once and the leading ten covering roughly 7%. Input material: PBMCs. The sequence was collected from a woman in her sixties or seventies in good health and CMV-seropositive. V usage is TRBV6-6 and J usage is TRBJ2-7, with 9 bases that match TRBD2. CDR3 nucleotides: TGTGCCAGCAGTTACTCCGGACTAGCGAGGGAGCAGTACTTC. Translating gives CASSYSGLAREQYF.